This T cell receptor beta chain appears in the sequencing data of a study of blood T cell repertoires in COVID-19. Turning to the study itself: In each case, the material was cDNA or gDNA derived from T cells, B-cell-depleted T cells, or PBMCs.

Enrollees, about 18 to 100 years old, lived in about two dozen US areas. As originally analysed: Reference gene primer amplification gave nucleated cell count estimates. Clones were read by immunoSEQ multiplex PCR, and TCRdb kept only the in-frame ones, dropping some. V and J calls and clone size come straight from that table; D and trimming were deduced from the DNA. The sample carries 350,000 to 400,000 clones, 87% recorded once. Germline V lookup: CDR1 LGHDT, CDR2 YNNKEL (reference sequence). This CDR3 has 15 amino acids. Between the trimmed V and J ends, which lost 3 bases and 3 bases, there was a span of 15 bases.

V gene TRBV3-1 (or the pseudogene TRBV3-2) combines with J gene TRBJ2-7; a weak D match, TRBD2 (5 bases). The sample was PBMCs or T cells enriched from blood (not recorded which). This clonotype originated in a woman aged 25 to 39 who had recovered from COVID-19. This CDR3 is CASSQEASPYYEQYF. For the CDR3, the DNA is TGTGCCAGCAGCCAGGAAGCTAGCCCCTACTACGAGCAGTACTTC.